A selection of T cell receptor beta chains follows, all from one sample in a study of T cell responses to AZD1222 COVID-19 vaccine. The data were produced by immunoSEQ multiplex PCR, yet TCRdb's version contains in-frame clones alone and is incomplete. Here the sample spans approximately 99,000 clones, roughly 90% being singletons. Sequences were derived from peripheral blood, sampled 28 days after the second AZD1222 dose. The receptors come from an adult who received the AZD1222 COVID-19 vaccine. The CDR3 runs from the conserved cysteine through the conserved F or W. A D gene is named only where the DNA matches it firmly. Clone size appears in some rows only: once, few, many, or a class for an expanded clone.

cdr3_aa cdr3_nt v_call clone_size j_call d_call
CASTTSTGGDTQYF TGTGCCAGTACTACCTCGACTGGAGGAGATACGCAGTATTTT TRBV19 - TRBJ2-3 -
CASSWAETISNQPQHF TGTGCCAGTAGTTGGGCGGAGACTATTAGCAATCAGCCCCAGCATTTT TRBV19 - TRBJ1-5 -
CASSASISSGNTIYF TGTGCCAGCAGCGCCAGTATTTCCTCTGGAAACACCATATATTTT TRBV13 - TRBJ1-3 -
CASSQLPGNNEQYF TGCGCCAGCAGCCAACTCCCAGGGAACAACGAGCAGTACTTC TRBV4-1 - TRBJ2-7 -
CATTPYSNQPQHF TGTGCCACAACACCTTATAGCAATCAGCCCCAGCATTTT TRBV6-6 - TRBJ1-5 -
CASSSTGGPYEQYF TGTGCCAGTAGTTCGACAGGGGGTCCCTACGAGCAGTACTTC TRBV19 few TRBJ2-7 TRBD1
CARSLGQGDDTEAFF TGTGCCAGAAGCCTCGGACAGGGGGATGACACTGAAGCTTTCTTT TRBV7-5 - TRBJ1-1 -
CASSPGDRKFRELFF TGTGCCAGCAGCCCTGGGGACAGGAAGTTCCGGGAGCTGTTTTTT TRBV11-2 once TRBJ2-2 TRBD1
CASSLDSGRISEQFF TGTGCCAGCAGCTTAGATAGCGGGAGAATAAGTGAGCAGTTCTTC TRBV13 - TRBJ2-1 TRBD2
CASSPGLAEPQISYEQYF TGTGCCAGCAGCCCGGGACTAGCGGAACCCCAGATCTCCTACGAGCAGTACTTC TRBV5-5 - TRBJ2-7 TRBD2
CSVSPYEQYF TGCAGCGTTTCTCCCTACGAGCAGTACTTC TRBV29-1 - TRBJ2-7 -
CASSARLNEQYF TGTGCCAGCAGTGCGAGGCTTAACGAGCAGTACTTC TRBV12-3/TRBV12-4 - TRBJ2-7 -
CASSRDSMNTEAFF TGTGCCAGCAGCCGGGACAGCATGAACACTGAAGCTTTCTTT TRBV7-2 - TRBJ1-1 TRBD1
CASSLVSGTGAGEQYF TGTGCCAGCAGCTTAGTTTCCGGGACAGGGGCGGGCGAGCAGTACTTC TRBV7-9 - TRBJ2-7 TRBD1
CAISEDLAGPYEQYF TGTGCCATCAGTGAGGACCTAGCGGGGCCCTACGAGCAGTACTTC TRBV10-3 - TRBJ2-7 TRBD2
CASSPDRGSGRPYNEQFF TGTGCCAGCAGCCCTGACAGGGGTAGCGGGAGACCCTACAATGAGCAGTTCTTC TRBV3-1/TRBV3-2 - TRBJ2-1 -
CASSPQEIGELFF TGTGCCAGCAGCCCCCAGGAGATCGGGGAGCTGTTTTTT TRBV7-2 once TRBJ2-2 -
CATSDFQGSYNEQFF TGTGCCACCAGTGATTTCCAGGGGTCCTACAATGAGCAGTTCTTC TRBV24-1 - TRBJ2-1 -
CASKRDQYNEQFF TGTGCCAGTAAACGGGACCAATACAATGAGCAGTTCTTC TRBV19 once TRBJ2-1 -
CASSPGQGASPLHF TGCGCCAGCAGCCCCGGACAGGGGGCTTCACCCCTCCACTTT TRBV10-2 - TRBJ1-6 TRBD1
CAWSVQSGNTIYF TGTGCCTGGAGTGTTCAGTCTGGAAACACCATATATTTT TRBV30 - TRBJ1-3 -
CASSFAQGITYGYTF TGTGCCAGCAGCTTCGCGCAGGGCATAACATATGGCTACACCTTC TRBV7-9 once TRBJ1-2 -
CASSYAQPPQAFF TGTGCCAGCAGTTACGCCCAGCCACCCCAAGCTTTCTTT TRBV6-6 - TRBJ1-1 -
CSAREGDEQFF TGCAGCGCCAGGGAAGGGGATGAGCAGTTCTTC TRBV29-1 - TRBJ2-1 -
CSVEDGDQPQHF TGCAGCGTTGAAGATGGGGATCAGCCCCAGCATTTT TRBV29-1 - TRBJ1-5 -
CASSALDRWTDTQYF TGTGCCAGCAGTGCCCTCGACCGGTGGACAGATACGCAGTATTTT TRBV27 once TRBJ2-3 -
CASSLRDNSPLHF TGTGCCAGCAGCTTGAGGGATAATTCACCCCTCCACTTT TRBV5-4 - TRBJ1-6 -
CASSNSQIAKNIQYF TGTGCCAGTAGTAATTCTCAAATAGCCAAAAACATTCAGTACTTC TRBV19 once TRBJ2-4 -
CASSFHPNTGELFF TGTGCCAGCAGTTTCCATCCGAACACCGGGGAGCTGTTTTTT TRBV6-2/TRBV6-3 - TRBJ2-2 -
CASSSTRGGDTQYF TGTGCCAGCAGCTCCACGCGTGGGGGAGATACGCAGTATTTT TRBV5-4 - TRBJ2-3 -
CASSQGAGQSYNEQFF TGCGCCAGCAGCCAAGGGGCGGGACAAAGTTACAATGAGCAGTTCTTC TRBV4-3 - TRBJ2-1 -
CASSPGTGGSYEQYF TGTGCCAGTAGCCCCGGGACAGGGGGCTCCTACGAGCAGTACTTC TRBV19 - TRBJ2-7 TRBD1
CASSQARHQPQHF TGCGCCAGCAGCCAAGCGCGGCATCAGCCCCAGCATTTT TRBV4-1 - TRBJ1-5 -
CASSLEWGTEAFF TGTGCCAGCAGCTTGGAGTGGGGAACTGAAGCTTTCTTT TRBV5-5 - TRBJ1-1 -
CASSNALRSQPQHF TGTGCCAGCAGTAATGCCCTCAGGAGCCAGCCCCAGCATTTT TRBV6-2/TRBV6-3 - TRBJ1-5 -
CASSEQNYGYTF TGTGCCAGCAGTGAACAGAACTATGGCTACACCTTC TRBV2 - TRBJ1-2 -
CASSVQGENYGYTF TGTGCCAGCAGTGTACAGGGGGAGAACTATGGCTACACCTTC TRBV28 many TRBJ1-2 TRBD1